Listed below are T cell receptor beta chains from one sample, sequenced in a study of blood T cell repertoires in COVID-19. Libraries were prepared by immunoSEQ multiplex PCR; TCRdb keeps only in-frame clonotypes and omits some of them. The sample consists of under 15,000 clones, approximately 70% of them appearing once. Sequencing was done on a sample of peripheral blood. These receptors were taken from a man aged 55 to 69 with COVID-19, enrolled during active disease. CDR3s leave out the opening cysteine and the closing phenylalanine or tryptophan. The D gene is left open where the match is weak.

NA	TRBV3-1/TRBV3-2	TRBJ1-2	ASSPPFQGSYT
TRBD1	TRBV18	TRBJ2-3	ASSPSDRGTDTQY
NA	TRBV29-1	TRBJ2-7	SVVRGGYEQY
NA	TRBV28	TRBJ1-5	ASSLERLYSNQPQH
NA	TRBV19	TRBJ1-1	ASSIGTVKAF
NA	TRBV12-3/TRBV12-4	TRBJ2-5	ASSLLAQETQY
NA	TRBV7-6	TRBJ1-5	ASSLAPSGGNQPQH
NA	TRBV9	TRBJ1-5	ASSGTDNQPQH
TRBD1	TRBV5-4	TRBJ2-3	ASSPGTGGADTQY
NA	TRBV29-1	TRBJ2-3	SVLTGISTDTQY
TRBD2	TRBV10-1	TRBJ2-1	ASRKPTPAGGGYNEQF
TRBD2	TRBV6-2/TRBV6-3	TRBJ2-1	ASSYSPGGKSSYNEQF
NA	TRBV12-3/TRBV12-4	TRBJ2-2	ASSPNRELF
NA	TRBV19	TRBJ2-2	ASGWVRAGNTGELF
NA	TRBV27	TRBJ1-2	ASSQGGDYT
TRBD1	TRBV19	TRBJ1-2	ASRRTGPGYT
NA	TRBV5-4	TRBJ1-6	ASSPAGGNNSPLH
NA	TRBV6-5	TRBJ2-5	ASSFRPGEETQY
NA	TRBV7-9	TRBJ1-6	ASSLSASSYNSPLH
NA	TRBV11-2	TRBJ2-3	ASSLDREQDTQY
NA	TRBV18	TRBJ1-1	ASSPDDGLNTEAF
TRBD1	TRBV27	TRBJ1-1	ASSRQGPNTEAF
NA	TRBV27	TRBJ2-1	ASSLRGLAGASSYNEQF
TRBD1	TRBV28	TRBJ1-5	ASSLTEPGQGSNQPQH
TRBD1	TRBV24-1	TRBJ1-5	ATQLGGQGNQPQH
NA	TRBV5-6	TRBJ2-7	ASSYRGGYEQY
NA	TRBV11-2	TRBJ2-4	ASSFLSAWAKNIQY
NA	TRBV28	TRBJ2-7	ASSFSRSEQY
NA	TRBV4-1	TRBJ2-3	ASRGQLHTDTQY
TRBD2	TRBV7-2	TRBJ2-3	ASSSGLARTDTQY
NA	TRBV24-1	TRBJ2-5	ATSDPVMSLETQY
NA	TRBV5-6	TRBJ2-3	ASSSYAADRTDTQY
NA	TRBV7-8	TRBJ1-1	ASSGRAGTEAF
NA	TRBV7-9	TRBJ2-3	ASSLVSDTQY
TRBD1	TRBV19	TRBJ2-5	ASSTNRGRETQY
TRBD1	TRBV5-4	TRBJ2-2	ASSLGDRGYTGELF
NA	TRBV3-1/TRBV3-2	TRBJ2-2	ASSSNEYTGELF
TRBD2	TRBV7-9	TRBJ2-3	ASSLAASGGSTDTQY
NA	TRBV5-5	TRBJ2-3	ASSLEGDDTQY
NA	TRBV27	TRBJ1-2	ATSPSQGGAWGYT
TRBD2	TRBV5-6	TRBJ2-2	ASSLASGLVVGELF
TRBD1	TRBV6-5	TRBJ1-2	ASSSGGYGYT
TRBD1	TRBV7-2	TRBJ2-1	ASSVRQGTGNEQF
NA	TRBV29-1	TRBJ1-1	SAPLPHRPNTEAF
TRBD2	TRBV5-4	TRBJ2-1	ASSPGLGPYNEQF
TRBD2	TRBV30	TRBJ2-3	AWSPGTSGGADTQY
NA	TRBV11-3	TRBJ2-3	ASSRGRRELTDTQY
NA	TRBV4-1	TRBJ1-1	ASSSNGGTEAF
TRBD2	TRBV11-3	TRBJ2-3	ASSLTSGGARTQY
NA	TRBV27	TRBJ2-2	ASTSAGYTGELF
TRBD1	TRBV28	TRBJ2-7	ASRQTGGYEQY
NA	TRBV24-1	TRBJ2-2	ATSGASITGELF
NA	TRBV1	TRBJ1-5	TSSQDRRRTEYHSPPPQH